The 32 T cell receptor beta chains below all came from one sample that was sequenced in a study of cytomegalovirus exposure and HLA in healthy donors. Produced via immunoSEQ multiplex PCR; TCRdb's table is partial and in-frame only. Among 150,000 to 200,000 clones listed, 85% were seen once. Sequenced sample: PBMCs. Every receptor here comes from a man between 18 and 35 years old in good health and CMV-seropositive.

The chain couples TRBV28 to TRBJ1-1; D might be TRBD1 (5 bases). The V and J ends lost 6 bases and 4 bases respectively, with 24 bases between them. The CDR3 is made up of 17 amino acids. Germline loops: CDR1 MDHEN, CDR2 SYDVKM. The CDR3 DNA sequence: TGTGCCAGCAGGCCATGGGTAGGAGGGGAATCGGGCACTGAAGCTTTCTTT. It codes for CASRPWVGGESGTEAFF.

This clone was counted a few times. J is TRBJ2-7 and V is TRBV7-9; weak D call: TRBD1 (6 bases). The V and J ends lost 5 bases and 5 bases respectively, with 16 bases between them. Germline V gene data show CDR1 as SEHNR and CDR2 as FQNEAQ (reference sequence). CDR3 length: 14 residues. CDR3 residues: CASSPGTRGNEQYF. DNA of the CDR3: TGTGCCAGCAGCCCCGGGACACGGGGCAACGAGCAGTACTTC.

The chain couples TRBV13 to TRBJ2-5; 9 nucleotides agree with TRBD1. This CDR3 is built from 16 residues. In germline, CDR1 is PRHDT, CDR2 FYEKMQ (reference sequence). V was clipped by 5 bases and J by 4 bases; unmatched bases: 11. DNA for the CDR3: TGTGCCAGCAGCGTAACCTTACAGGGGGCTGGAGAGACCCAGTACTTC. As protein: CASSVTLQGAGETQYF.

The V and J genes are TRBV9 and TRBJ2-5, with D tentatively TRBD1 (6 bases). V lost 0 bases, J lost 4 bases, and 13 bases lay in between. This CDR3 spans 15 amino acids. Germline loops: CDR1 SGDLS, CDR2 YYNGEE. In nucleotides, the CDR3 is TGTGCCAGCAGCGTAGGGGGACATGCAGGAGAGACCCAGTACTTC. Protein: CASSVGGHAGETQYF.

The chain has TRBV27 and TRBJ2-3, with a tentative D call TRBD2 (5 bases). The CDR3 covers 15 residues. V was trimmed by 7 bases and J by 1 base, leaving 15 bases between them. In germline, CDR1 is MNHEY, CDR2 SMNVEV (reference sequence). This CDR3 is CASMALAGGTDTQYF. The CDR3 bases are TGTGCCAGCATGGCCCTAGCCGGGGGCACAGATACGCAGTATTTT.

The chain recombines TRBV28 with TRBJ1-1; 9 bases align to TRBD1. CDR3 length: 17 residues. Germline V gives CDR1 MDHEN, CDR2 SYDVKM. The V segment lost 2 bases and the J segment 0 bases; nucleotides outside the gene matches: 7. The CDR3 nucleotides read TGTGCCAGCAGTTTAAAGGACAGGGGCCCCATGAACACTGAAGCTTTCTTT. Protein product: CASSLKDRGPMNTEAFF. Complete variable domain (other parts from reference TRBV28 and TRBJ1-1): DVKVTQSSRYLVKRTGEKVFLECVQDMDHENMFWYRQDPGLGLRLIYFSYDVKMKEKGDIPEGYSVSREKKERFSLILESASTNQTSMYLCASSLKDRGPMNTEAFFGQGTRLTVV.

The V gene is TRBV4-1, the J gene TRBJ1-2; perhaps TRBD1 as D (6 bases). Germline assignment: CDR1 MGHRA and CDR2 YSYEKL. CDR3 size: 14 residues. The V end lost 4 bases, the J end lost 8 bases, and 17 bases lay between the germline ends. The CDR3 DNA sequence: TGCGCCAGCAGCCGAACAGGGCAGGGCGGGGGCTACACCTTC. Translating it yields CASSRTGQGGGYTF.

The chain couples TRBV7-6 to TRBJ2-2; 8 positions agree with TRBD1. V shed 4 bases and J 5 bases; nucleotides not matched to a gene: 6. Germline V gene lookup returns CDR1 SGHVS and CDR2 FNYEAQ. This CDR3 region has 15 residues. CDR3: CASSSGQGATGELFF. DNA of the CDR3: TGTGCCAGCAGCTCGGGCCAGGGGGCAACCGGGGAGCTGTTTTTT.

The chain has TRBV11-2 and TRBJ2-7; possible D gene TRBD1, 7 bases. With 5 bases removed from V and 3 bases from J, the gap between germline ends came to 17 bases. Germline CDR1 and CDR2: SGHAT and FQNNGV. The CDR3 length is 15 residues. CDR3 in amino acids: CASSHHRGGDYEQYF. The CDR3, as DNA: TGTGCCAGCAGCCATCACAGGGGCGGGGACTACGAGCAGTACTTC.

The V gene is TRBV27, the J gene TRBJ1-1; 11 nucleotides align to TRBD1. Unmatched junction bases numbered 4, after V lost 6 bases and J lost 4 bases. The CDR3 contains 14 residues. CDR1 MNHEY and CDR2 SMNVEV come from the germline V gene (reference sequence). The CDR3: CASRKGTGGTEAFF. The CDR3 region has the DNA TGTGCCAGCAGGAAAGGGACAGGGGGCACTGAAGCTTTCTTT.

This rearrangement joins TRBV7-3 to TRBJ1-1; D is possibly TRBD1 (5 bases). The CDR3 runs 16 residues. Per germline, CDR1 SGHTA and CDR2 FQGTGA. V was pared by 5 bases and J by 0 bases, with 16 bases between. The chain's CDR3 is CASSPGPGLLNTEAFF. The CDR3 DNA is TGTGCCAGCAGCCCCGGGCCGGGACTCTTGAACACTGAAGCTTTCTTT.

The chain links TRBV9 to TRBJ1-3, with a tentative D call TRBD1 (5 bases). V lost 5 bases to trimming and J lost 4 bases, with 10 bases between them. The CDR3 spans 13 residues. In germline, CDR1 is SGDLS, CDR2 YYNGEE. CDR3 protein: CASRGARGNTIYF. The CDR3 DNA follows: TGTGCCAGCAGAGGGGCGCGGGGAAACACCATATATTTT.

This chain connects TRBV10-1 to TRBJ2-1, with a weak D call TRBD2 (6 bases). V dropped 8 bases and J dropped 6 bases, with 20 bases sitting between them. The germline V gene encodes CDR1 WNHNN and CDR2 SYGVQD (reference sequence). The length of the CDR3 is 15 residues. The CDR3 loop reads CASPFFFGRGNEQFF. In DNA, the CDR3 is TGCGCCAGCCCTTTCTTTTTCGGGAGAGGCAATGAGCAGTTCTTC.

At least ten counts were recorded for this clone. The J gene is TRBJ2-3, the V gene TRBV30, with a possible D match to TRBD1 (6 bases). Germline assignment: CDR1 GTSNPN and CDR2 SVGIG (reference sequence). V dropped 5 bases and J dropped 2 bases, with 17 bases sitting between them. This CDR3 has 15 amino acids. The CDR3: CAWGGRDTFTDTQYF. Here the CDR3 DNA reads TGTGCCTGGGGAGGTCGGGACACTTTCACAGATACGCAGTATTTT.

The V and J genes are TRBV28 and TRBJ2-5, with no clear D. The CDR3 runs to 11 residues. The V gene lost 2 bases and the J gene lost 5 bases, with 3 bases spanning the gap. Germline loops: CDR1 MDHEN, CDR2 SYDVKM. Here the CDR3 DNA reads TGTGCCAGCAGTTTACGGGAGACCCAGTACTTC. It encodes CASSLRETQYF.

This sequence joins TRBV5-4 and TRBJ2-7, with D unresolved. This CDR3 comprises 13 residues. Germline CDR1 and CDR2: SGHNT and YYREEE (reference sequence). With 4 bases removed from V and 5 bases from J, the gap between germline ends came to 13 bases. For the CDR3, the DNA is TGTGCCAGCAGCCCCGTCGATCGGGACGAGCAGTACTTC. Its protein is CASSPVDRDEQYF.

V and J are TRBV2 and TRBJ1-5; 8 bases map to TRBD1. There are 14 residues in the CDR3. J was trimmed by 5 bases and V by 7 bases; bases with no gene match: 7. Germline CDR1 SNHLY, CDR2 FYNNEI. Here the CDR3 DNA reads TGTGCCAGCAAAAGGACAGGGAGGTATCAGCCCCAGCATTTT. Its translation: CASKRTGRYQPQHF.

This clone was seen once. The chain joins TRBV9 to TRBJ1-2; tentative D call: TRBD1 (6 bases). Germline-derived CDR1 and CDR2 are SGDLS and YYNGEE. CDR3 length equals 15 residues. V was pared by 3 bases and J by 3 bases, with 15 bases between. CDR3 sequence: CASSGYSGGHYGYTF. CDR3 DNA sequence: TGTGCCAGCAGCGGGTACAGCGGGGGCCACTATGGCTACACCTTC.

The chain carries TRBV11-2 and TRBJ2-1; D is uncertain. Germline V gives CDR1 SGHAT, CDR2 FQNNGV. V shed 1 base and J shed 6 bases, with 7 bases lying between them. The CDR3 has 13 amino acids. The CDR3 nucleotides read TGTGCCAGCAGCTTAGCCCTTTCCAATGAGCAGTTCTTC. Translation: CASSLALSNEQFF.

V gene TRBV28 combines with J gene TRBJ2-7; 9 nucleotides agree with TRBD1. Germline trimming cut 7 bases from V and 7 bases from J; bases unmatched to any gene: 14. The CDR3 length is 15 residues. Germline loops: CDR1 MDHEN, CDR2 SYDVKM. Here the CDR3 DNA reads TGTGCCAGCAATCAGCAGGGACAGGGAGATTTGGAGCAGTACTTC. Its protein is CASNQQGQGDLEQYF.

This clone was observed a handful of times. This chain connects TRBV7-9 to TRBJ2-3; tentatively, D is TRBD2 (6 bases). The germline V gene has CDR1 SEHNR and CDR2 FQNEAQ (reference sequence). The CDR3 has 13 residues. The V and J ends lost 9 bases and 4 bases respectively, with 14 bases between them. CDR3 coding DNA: TGTGCCAGTCGCTCAGCGGGCGCAGATACGCAGTATTTT. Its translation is CASRSAGADTQYF.

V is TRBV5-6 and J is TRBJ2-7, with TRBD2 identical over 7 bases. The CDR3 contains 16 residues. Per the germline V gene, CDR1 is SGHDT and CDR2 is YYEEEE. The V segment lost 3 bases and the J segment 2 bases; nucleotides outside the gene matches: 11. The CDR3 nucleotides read TGTGCCAGCAGCTCCCAAAGTGGGGGGGGACCCTACGAGCAGTACTTC. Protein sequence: CASSSQSGGGPYEQYF.

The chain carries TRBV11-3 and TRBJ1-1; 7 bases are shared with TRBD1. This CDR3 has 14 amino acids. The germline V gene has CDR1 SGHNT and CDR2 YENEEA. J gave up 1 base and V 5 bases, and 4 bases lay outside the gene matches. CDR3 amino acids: CASSLGTANTEAFF. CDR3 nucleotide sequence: TGTGCCAGCAGCCTGGGGACAGCGAACACTGAAGCTTTCTTT.

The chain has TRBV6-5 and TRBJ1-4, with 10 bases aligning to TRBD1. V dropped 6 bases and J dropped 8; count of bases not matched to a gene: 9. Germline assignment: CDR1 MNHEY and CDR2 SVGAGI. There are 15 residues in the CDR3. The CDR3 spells CASRNDRGRREKLFF. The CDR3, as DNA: TGTGCCAGCAGAAACGACAGGGGGCGCAGGGAAAAACTGTTTTTT.

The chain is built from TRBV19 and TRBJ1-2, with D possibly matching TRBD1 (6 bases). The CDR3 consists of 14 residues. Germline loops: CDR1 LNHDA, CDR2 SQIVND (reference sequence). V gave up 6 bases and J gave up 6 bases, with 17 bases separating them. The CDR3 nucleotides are TGTGCCAGTAGCCGGACCTCGGACAGAGATGGCTACACCTTC. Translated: CASSRTSDRDGYTF.

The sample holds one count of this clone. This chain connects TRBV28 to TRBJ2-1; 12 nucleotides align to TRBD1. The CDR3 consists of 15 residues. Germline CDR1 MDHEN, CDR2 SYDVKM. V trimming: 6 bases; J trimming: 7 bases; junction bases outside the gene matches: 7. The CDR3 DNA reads TGTGCCAGCAGCTCGCCGGGACAGGGGGCTAATGAGCAGTTCTTC. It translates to CASSSPGQGANEQFF.

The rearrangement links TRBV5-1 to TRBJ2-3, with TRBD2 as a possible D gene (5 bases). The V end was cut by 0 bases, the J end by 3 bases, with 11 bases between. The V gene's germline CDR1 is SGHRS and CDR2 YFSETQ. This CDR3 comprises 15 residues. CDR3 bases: TGCGCCAGCAGCTTGGACCCGGGAAGTACAGATACGCAGTATTTT. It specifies CASSLDPGSTDTQYF. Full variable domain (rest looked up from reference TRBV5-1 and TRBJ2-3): KAGVTQTPRYLIKTRGQQVTLSCSPISGHRSVSWYQQTPGQGLQFLFEYFSETQRNKGNFPGRFSGRQFSNSRSEMNVSTLELGDSALYLCASSLDPGSTDTQYFGPGTRLTVL.

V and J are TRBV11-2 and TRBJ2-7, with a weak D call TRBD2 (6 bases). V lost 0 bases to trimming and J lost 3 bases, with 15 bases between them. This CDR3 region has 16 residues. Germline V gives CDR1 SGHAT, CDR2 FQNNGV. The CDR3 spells CASSLDRGTILYEQYF. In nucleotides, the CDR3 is TGTGCCAGCAGCTTAGATCGGGGGACCATACTCTACGAGCAGTACTTC.

The CDR3 DNA reads TGTGCCAGCAAATTACAGGGGACCGAGACCCAGTACTTC. Encoded protein: CASKLQGTETQYF. This sequence joins TRBV6-1 and TRBJ2-5, with TRBD1 matching over 7 bases. Germline V gene lookup returns CDR1 MNHNS and CDR2 SASEGT. The V and J ends lost 7 bases and 5 bases, in that order; junction bases with no gene match: 7. The CDR3 is made up of 13 amino acids.

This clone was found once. The CDR3 sequence is CSAREGALSFF. In DNA, the CDR3 is TGCAGTGCTAGAGAGGGGGCTCTATCTTTCTTT. The chain combines TRBV20-1 with TRBJ1-1; tentative D call: TRBD1 (6 bases). V was shortened by 0 bases and J by 12 bases, with 11 bases between the two germline ends. Germline V lookup: CDR1 DFQATT, CDR2 SNEGSKA (reference sequence). The CDR3 is made up of 11 amino acids.

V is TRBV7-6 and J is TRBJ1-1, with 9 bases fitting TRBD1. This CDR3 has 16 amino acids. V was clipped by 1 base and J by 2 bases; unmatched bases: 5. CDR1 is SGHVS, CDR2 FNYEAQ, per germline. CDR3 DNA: TGTGCCAGCAGCTTAGAGGACAGGGGTACCAACACTGAAGCTTTCTTT. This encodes CASSLEDRGTNTEAFF.

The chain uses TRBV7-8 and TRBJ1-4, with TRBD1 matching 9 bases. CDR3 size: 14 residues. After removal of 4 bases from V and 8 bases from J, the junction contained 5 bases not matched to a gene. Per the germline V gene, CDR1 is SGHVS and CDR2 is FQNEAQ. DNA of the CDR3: TGTGCCAGCAGCTCCGGACAGGGGAAAGAAAAACTGTTTTTT. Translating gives CASSSGQGKEKLFF.